This passage covers 14 T cell receptor beta chains from one sample sequenced in a study of T cells after somatic rescue of genetic block. Measured with immunoSEQ multiplex PCR; TCRdb has only the in-frame clones, and not every one. The sample yields more than 9,500 clones, approximately 74% seen once. The sequenced sample was peripheral blood mononuclear cells (PBMCs). These receptors were obtained from a boy aged 5-17 years.

This clone occurred once. This chain links TRBV5-5 with TRBJ2-5, with D maybe TRBD1 (6 bases). Trimming cost V 2 bases and J 5 bases, with 13 bases left between them. Germline-derived CDR1 and CDR2 are SGHKS and YYEKEE (reference sequence). The CDR3 consists of 14 residues. The CDR3 DNA follows: TGTGCCAGCAGCTTCGTCAGGGGTGGGGAGACCCAGTACTTC. Translated: CASSFVRGGETQYF.

The chain has TRBV11-2 and TRBJ2-1; D possibly corresponds to TRBD2 (5 bases). The CDR3 sequence is 15 residues long. Germline CDR1 reads SGHAT; CDR2 reads FQNNGV. Trimming stripped 0 bases from V and 8 bases from J, with 14 bases between. The CDR3 DNA follows: TGTGCCAGCAGCTTAGATCTCCCTAGCCTACATGAGCAGTTCTTC. It specifies CASSLDLPSLHEQFF.

This clone turned up a few times. The genes are TRBV28 and TRBJ2-2; D remains unclear. Germline V lookup: CDR1 MDHEN, CDR2 SYDVKM. CDR3 length equals 16 residues. Trimming removed 5 bases from V and 0 bases from J, with 13 bases in between. CDR3 DNA: TGTGCCAGCAGTCCCCGGACGGCGTCGAACACCGGGGAGCTGTTTTTT. Translation: CASSPRTASNTGELFF.

J is TRBJ2-7 and V is TRBV29-1, with D unresolved. CDR3 length: 11 amino acids. V lost 3 bases and J lost 6, with 9 bases in between. Germline CDR1 reads SQVTM; CDR2 reads ANQGSEA. The CDR3 sequence: CSVDDGCEQYF. CDR3 DNA sequence: TGCAGCGTTGATGACGGTTGCGAGCAGTACTTC.

The V and J genes are TRBV19 and TRBJ1-3; no firm D call. The germline gives CDR1 LNHDA, CDR2 SQIVND (reference sequence). Deletions cut 3 bases from V and 2 bases from J, with 8 bases between. The CDR3 consists of 14 residues. CDR3 sequence (DNA): TGTGCCAGTAGTATCGGGGAAACTGGAAACACCATATATTTT. This codes for CASSIGETGNTIYF.

The V gene is TRBV28, the J gene TRBJ1-4; possibly TRBD1 for D (5 bases). Germline CDR1 MDHEN, CDR2 SYDVKM. V lost 6 bases and J lost 3, with 11 bases in between. The CDR3 consists of 14 residues. In nucleotides, the CDR3 is TGTGCCAGCAGGGAGTGGGGCCCTAATGAAAAACTGTTTTTT. Translation gives CASREWGPNEKLFF.

The rearrangement links TRBV18 to TRBJ2-1, with D perhaps matching TRBD1 (6 bases). Germline loops: CDR1 KGHSH, CDR2 LQKENI. CDR3 length: 14 amino acids. Trimming cost V 2 bases and J 7 bases, with 12 bases left between them. CDR3 sequence reads: CASSPVQGRNEQFF. The CDR3 DNA reads TGTGCCAGCTCACCAGTTCAGGGGCGGAATGAGCAGTTCTTC.

The chain couples TRBV9 to TRBJ1-3; the match to TRBD1 covers 7 bases. The germline V gene has CDR1 SGDLS and CDR2 YYNGEE. V dropped 4 bases and J dropped 7; count of bases not matched to a gene: 5. There are 13 residues in the CDR3. The CDR3 DNA reads as TGTGCCAGCAGCACTCTGACAGGGAACACCATATATTTT. Amino acids: CASSTLTGNTIYF. The variable domain in full, with the rest retrieved from reference TRBV9 and TRBJ1-3, is DSGVTQTPKHLITATGQRVTLRCSPRSGDLSVYWYQQSLDQGLQFLIQYYNGEERAKGNILERFSAQQFPDLHSELNLSSLELGDSALYFCASSTLTGNTIYFGEGSWLTVV.

The chain couples TRBV4-2 to TRBJ2-2, with TRBD2 matching over 8 bases. Looked up from germline, CDR1 is LGHNA and CDR2 is YNFKEQ. V shed 2 bases and J 2 bases; nucleotides not matched to a gene: 10. This CDR3 is 18 amino acids long. The CDR3 region is CASSQLGTGTSNTGELFF. As DNA, the CDR3 is TGTGCCAGCAGCCAATTAGGGACGGGGACTAGTAACACCGGGGAGCTGTTTTTT.

The chain recombines TRBV19 with TRBJ2-7; D perhaps matches TRBD2 (6 bases). Trimming removed 4 bases from V and 0 bases from J, with 10 bases in between. Germline loops: CDR1 LNHDA, CDR2 SQIVND (reference sequence). The CDR3 length is 14 residues. The DNA of the CDR3 is TGTGCCAGTAGTACGGGACTTCCCTCCTACGAGCAGTACTTC. Encoded protein: CASSTGLPSYEQYF.

This clone was counted a single time. The chain links TRBV5-1 to TRBJ2-7, with TRBD2 matching 9 bases. The germline V gene encodes CDR1 SGHRS and CDR2 YFSETQ. The CDR3 covers 16 residues. The trim removed 4 bases at V and 3 bases at J, leaving 11 bases unmatched. The CDR3 sequence is CASSNTRTSAYYEQYF. In DNA, the CDR3 is TGCGCCAGCAGCAACACTAGGACTAGCGCATACTACGAGCAGTACTTC. Full variable domain (outside the CDR3, taken from reference TRBV5-1 and TRBJ2-7): KAGVTQTPRYLIKTRGQQVTLSCSPISGHRSVSWYQQTPGQGLQFLFEYFSETQRNKGNFPGRFSGRQFSNSRSEMNVSTLELGDSALYLCASSNTRTSAYYEQYFGPGTRLTVT.

The V call is TRBV18, the J call TRBJ2-1, with TRBD1 matching over 9 bases. V was clipped by 5 bases and J by 3 bases; unmatched bases: 5. The CDR3 spans 15 residues. In germline, CDR1 is KGHSH, CDR2 LQKENI. CDR3 region: CASSTQGAVYNEQFF. The CDR3 coding sequence is TGTGCCAGCTCAACACAGGGGGCAGTCTACAATGAGCAGTTCTTC.

The J gene is TRBJ1-2, the V gene TRBV7-9; 11 positions agree with TRBD1. The CDR3 sequence is 17 residues long. The V and J ends lost 5 bases and 4 bases, in that order; junction bases with no gene match: 12. The germline CDR1 and CDR2 sequences are SEHNR and FQNEAQ (reference sequence). The CDR3 DNA follows: TGTGCCAGCAGCCCTCCCCCGGGACAGGGGGGGGGCTATGGCTACACCTTC. This translates into CASSPPPGQGGGYGYTF.

By share, this clone ranks as hyperexpanded (1% or more). The chain uses TRBV2 and TRBJ2-2; D uncertain. Trimming took 5 bases from V and 3 from J, leaving 7 bases between them. Germline V gives CDR1 SNHLY, CDR2 FYNNEI. The CDR3 sequence is 13 residues long. As DNA, the CDR3 is TGTGCCAGCAGTTTCCAGGACACCGGGGAGCTGTTTTTT. Protein product: CASSFQDTGELFF.